Below are 22 T cell receptor beta chains sequenced from a single sample in a study of blood T cell repertoires in COVID-19. Clones were read by immunoSEQ multiplex PCR, and TCRdb kept only the in-frame ones, dropping some. The sample has about 150,000 clones, about 85% seen once; the top ten hold more than 2%. Material for sequencing was peripheral blood. All receptors come from a woman between 65 and 79 years old with acute or convalescent COVID-19.

This chain uses TRBV24-1 with TRBJ2-2, with 7 bases identical to TRBD1. J gave up 3 bases and V 1 base, and 1 base lay outside the gene matches. CDR1 and CDR2 from the germline V gene are KGHDR and SFDVKD. The CDR3 totals 15 residues. CDR3 residues: CATSDLDRDTGELFF. The CDR3 coding sequence is TGTGCCACCAGTGATTTAGACAGGGACACCGGGGAGCTGTTTTTT.

This chain's CDR3 is CASSFDSGGTEQYF. In nucleotides, the CDR3 is TGTGCCAGCAGCTTCGATAGCGGGGGGACGGAGCAGTACTTC. The chain couples TRBV7-9 to TRBJ2-7; TRBD2 agrees at 10 bases. V shed 3 bases, J shed 7 bases, and the junction held 6 bases outside the gene matches. Per germline, CDR1 SEHNR and CDR2 FQNEAQ (reference sequence). The CDR3 totals 14 residues.

This clone was seen only a few times. The chain employs TRBV10-2 and TRBJ1-5, with 8 nucleotides matching TRBD1. This CDR3 region has 16 residues. Germline CDR1 is WSHSY and CDR2 is SAAADI. V trimming: 2 bases; J trimming: 11 bases; junction bases outside the gene matches: 14. The chain's CDR3 is CASSELTGGLGMAQHF. The CDR3 region has the DNA TGCGCCAGCAGTGAGCTAACAGGGGGTTTGGGTATGGCCCAGCATTTT.

The rearrangement joins TRBV7-2 to TRBJ2-7, with TRBD1 identical over 7 bases. Germline lookup yields CDR1 SGHTA and CDR2 FQGNSA. The CDR3 has 14 residues. V was clipped by 1 base and J by 7 bases; unmatched bases: 7. CDR3 bases: TGTGCCAGCAGCTTAGACAGGGGACGCTTTGAGCAGTACTTC. It yields the protein CASSLDRGRFEQYF.

The chain joins TRBV5-1 to TRBJ2-7; 8 bases agree with TRBD2. The length of the CDR3 is 15 residues. CDR1 is SGHRS and CDR2 is YFSETQ in the germline V gene. With V trimmed by 4 bases and J by 3 bases, 9 bases remained unmatched. The CDR3: CASSRSGGNFYEQYV. The CDR3 DNA sequence: TGCGCCAGCAGCCGCAGCGGGGGCAATTTCTACGAGCAGTACGTC.

This sequence joins TRBV30 and TRBJ2-5, with D possibly matching TRBD2 (6 bases). CDR1 GTSNPN and CDR2 SVGIG come from the germline V gene (reference sequence). V lost 7 bases to trimming and J lost 1 base, with 16 bases between them. The CDR3 has 14 residues. The CDR3 sequence is CASLAGPPQETQYF. Written as DNA, the CDR3 is TGTGCCTCCCTGGCGGGGCCCCCCCAAGAGACCCAGTACTTC.

The rearrangement uses TRBV10-2 and TRBJ1-1; D is undetermined. Germline V gene lookup returns CDR1 WSHSY and CDR2 SAAADI. Between the trimmed V and J ends, which lost 5 bases and 8 bases, there was a span of 15 bases. This CDR3 spans 13 amino acids. CDR3 in DNA: TGCGCCAGCAGTCTAGCGGCGGGGTTGGAAGCTTTCTTT. This sequence encodes CASSLAAGLEAFF.

DNA for the CDR3: TGTGCCAGCAGCCTGGACAGGGGCGTCTATGGCTACACCTTC. Its protein is CASSLDRGVYGYTF. The rearrangement uses TRBV7-2 and TRBJ1-2, with 9 bases matching TRBD1. The CDR3 covers 14 residues. V was clipped by 5 bases and J by 4 bases; unmatched bases: 5. Germline V gene data show CDR1 as SGHTA and CDR2 as FQGNSA.

Concerning this clone itself: An end of the junction does not agree with germline; a read error may underlie this. The chain couples TRBV12-3 or TRBV12-4 to TRBJ1-2, with D possibly TRBD1 on 6 matching bases. The CDR3 spans 11 residues. In nucleotides, the CDR3 is TGTGCCAGCAGTGGATTAGGACAGCTTGATTTC. Its protein product is CASSGLGQLDF.

J is TRBJ1-6 and V is TRBV28; perhaps TRBD1 as D (5 bases). Germline CDR1 MDHEN, CDR2 SYDVKM. The CDR3 covers 14 residues. Trimming cost V 3 bases and J 7 bases, with 10 bases left between them. The CDR3 is CASSLPGGNSPLHF. As DNA, the CDR3 is TGTGCCAGCAGTTTGCCGGGGGGGAATTCACCCCTCCACTTT.

The chain carries TRBV9 and TRBJ1-5; TRBD1 aligns across 9 bases. V was clipped by 4 bases and J by 5 bases; unmatched bases: 7. CDR3 size: 15 residues. Germline CDR1 and CDR2: SGDLS and YYNGEE. CDR3 sequence: CASSQGGQGDQPQHF. In nucleotides, the CDR3 is TGTGCCAGCAGCCAAGGGGGACAGGGAGATCAGCCCCAGCATTTT.

V usage is TRBV3-1 (or the pseudogene TRBV3-2) and J usage is TRBJ2-5; D unresolved. Trimming removed 5 bases at V and 4 bases at J, with 14 bases between. Germline V gene sequence: CDR1 LGHDT, CDR2 YNNKEL (reference sequence). The CDR3 is 14 amino acids. The CDR3 DNA reads as TGTGCCAGCAGCGCGCGAAGTAAAACAGAGACCCAGTACTTC. Translation: CASSARSKTETQYF.

The gene calls are TRBV7-2 and TRBJ2-7; tentative D call: TRBD1 (6 bases). V dropped 1 base and J dropped 2 bases, with 12 bases sitting between them. The CDR3 runs to 15 residues. Germline loops: CDR1 SGHTA, CDR2 FQGNSA. The CDR3, as DNA: TGTGCCAGCAGCTTAGAGGCAGGGGCCACCTACGAGCAGTACGTC. Amino acids: CASSLEAGATYEQYV.

The rearrangement uses TRBV18 and TRBJ1-5; D not certain. The V gene's germline CDR1 is KGHSH and CDR2 LQKENI. The CDR3 extends over 15 amino acids. V lost 4 bases and J lost 0, with 10 bases in between. The CDR3 here is CASSLQAYSNQPQHF. For the CDR3, the DNA is TGTGCCAGCTCACTTCAGGCTTATAGCAATCAGCCCCAGCATTTT.

This chain joins TRBV28 and TRBJ2-2, with 10 bases lining up with TRBD2. This CDR3 comprises 13 residues. Trimming removed 8 bases from V and 6 bases from J; junction bases left unmatched: 3. Per germline, CDR1 MDHEN and CDR2 SYDVKM. CDR3 DNA: TGTGCCAGCGAACTAGCGGGGTCCGGGGAGCTGTTTTTT. Translating it yields CASELAGSGELFF.

J is TRBJ2-3 and V is TRBV6-2 or TRBV6-3, with 8 bases identical to TRBD2. Trimming removed 5 bases from V and 4 bases from J; junction bases left unmatched: 5. There are 14 residues in the CDR3. Per germline, CDR1 MNHEY and CDR2 SVGEGT. The CDR3 DNA sequence: TGTGCCAGCAGTCATAGCGGGGCCGCAGATACGCAGTATTTT. Translating gives CASSHSGAADTQYF.

The J gene is TRBJ2-1, the V gene TRBV27; D unresolved. CDR1 MNHEY and CDR2 SMNVEV come from the germline V gene (reference sequence). Trimming took off 0 bases at V and 3 bases at J, with 3 bases between the two ends. The CDR3 sequence is 13 residues long. The CDR3 DNA reads TGTGCCAGCAGTTTATCTATCTACAATGAGCAGTTCTTC. Translating it yields CASSLSIYNEQFF.

In this sample, this clone turned up once. The V and J genes are TRBV7-2 and TRBJ1-1; D ambiguous. Looked up from germline, CDR1 is SGHTA and CDR2 is FQGNSA. Trimming took 5 bases from V and 0 from J, leaving 22 bases between them. The CDR3 has 18 residues. The CDR3 here is CASSTGESGFYMNTEAFF. DNA of the CDR3: TGTGCCAGCAGCACGGGAGAGTCGGGCTTTTACATGAACACTGAAGCTTTCTTT.

V is TRBV7-9 and J is TRBJ2-3; TRBD2 aligns across 8 bases. The trim removed 6 bases at V and 0 bases at J, leaving 2 bases unmatched. This CDR3 region has 14 residues. Germline assignment: CDR1 SEHNR and CDR2 FQNEAQ (reference sequence). The chain's CDR3 is CASRPGGSTDTQYF. DNA of the CDR3: TGTGCCAGCAGGCCGGGGGGGAGCACAGATACGCAGTATTTT.

The chain is built from TRBV4-2 and TRBJ1-2, with D tentatively TRBD1 (6 bases). The germline CDR1 and CDR2 sequences are LGHNA and YNFKEQ. Trimming shortened V by 0 bases and J by 8 bases, and 19 bases separated the two germline ends. This CDR3 region has 16 residues. The CDR3 DNA reads TGTGCCAGCAGCCAAGATTGGTCGGGGGGCACGACGGGCTACACCTTC. Protein product: CASSQDWSGGTTGYTF.

J is TRBJ2-1 and V is TRBV2; D gene ambiguous. The CDR3 totals 15 residues. Per germline, CDR1 SNHLY and CDR2 FYNNEI. Trimming shortened V by 5 bases and J by 2 bases, and 13 bases separated the two germline ends. Here the CDR3 DNA reads TGTGCCAGCAGTCGCCGGTCCACCGCCTACAATGAGCAGTTCTTC. Its translation: CASSRRSTAYNEQFF.

The chain carries TRBV2 and TRBJ1-2, with unresolved D. V dropped 6 bases and J dropped 1 base, with 15 bases sitting between them. Germline CDR1 is SNHLY and CDR2 is FYNNEI. CDR3 length equals 15 residues. The CDR3 nucleotides read TGTGCCAGCAGCCCGGCACCGAGCGTTAACTATGGCTACACCTTC. As protein: CASSPAPSVNYGYTF.